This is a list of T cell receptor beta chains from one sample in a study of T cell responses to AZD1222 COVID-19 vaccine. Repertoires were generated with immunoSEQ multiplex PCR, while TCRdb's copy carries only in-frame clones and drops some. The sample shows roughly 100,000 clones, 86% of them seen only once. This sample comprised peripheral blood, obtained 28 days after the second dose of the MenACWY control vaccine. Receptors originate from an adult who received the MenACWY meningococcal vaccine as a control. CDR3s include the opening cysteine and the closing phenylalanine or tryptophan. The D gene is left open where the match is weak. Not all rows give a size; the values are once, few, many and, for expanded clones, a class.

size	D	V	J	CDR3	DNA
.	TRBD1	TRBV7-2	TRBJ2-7	CASSLMDRASYEQYF	TGTGCCAGCAGCCTGATGGACAGGGCCTCCTACGAGCAGTACTTC
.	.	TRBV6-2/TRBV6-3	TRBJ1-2	CASSRDIRVDTF	TGTGCCAGCAGTCGCGACATCAGGGTCGACACCTTC
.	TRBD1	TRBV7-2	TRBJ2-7	CASSPSRTGSYEQYF	TGTGCCAGCAGCCCCAGCCGGACAGGCTCCTACGAGCAGTACTTC
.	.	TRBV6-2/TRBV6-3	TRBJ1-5	CASSPTYSNQPQHF	TGTGCCAGCAGCCCTACATATAGCAATCAGCCCCAGCATTTT
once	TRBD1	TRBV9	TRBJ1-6	CASSEQGALRSPLHF	TGTGCCAGCAGCGAACAGGGGGCGCTACGATCACCCCTCCACTTT
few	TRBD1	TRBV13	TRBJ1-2	CASSYRGPGQGDGYTF	TGTGCCAGCAGCTACCGTGGGCCGGGACAGGGAGATGGCTACACCTTC
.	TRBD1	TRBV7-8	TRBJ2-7	CASSFDRGPYEQYF	TGTGCCAGCAGCTTCGACAGGGGGCCCTACGAGCAGTACTTC
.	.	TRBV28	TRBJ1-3	CASSLSRAGNTIYF	TGTGCCAGCAGTTTATCAAGGGCTGGAAACACCATATATTTT
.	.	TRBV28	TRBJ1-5	CASSNFRGGGRASQPQHF	TGTGCCAGCAGTAATTTTCGGGGGGGCGGGCGCGCAAGTCAGCCCCAGCATTTT
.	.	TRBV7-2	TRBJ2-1	CASSLSDYNEQFF	TGTGCCAGCAGCTTGTCTGACTACAATGAGCAGTTCTTC
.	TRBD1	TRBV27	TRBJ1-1	CASSRPGQRNTEAFF	TGTGCCAGCAGTCGTCCGGGACAGAGGAACACTGAAGCTTTCTTT
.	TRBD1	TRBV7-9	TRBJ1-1	CASSSRGDSLHTEAFF	TGTGCCAGCAGCTCCAGGGGGGACAGCCTTCACACTGAAGCTTTCTTT
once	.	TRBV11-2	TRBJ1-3	CASSLVGESGNTIYF	TGTGCCAGCAGCTTAGTAGGGGAATCTGGAAACACCATATATTTT
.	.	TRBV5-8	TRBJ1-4	CASSLAGGGQIEKLFF	TGTGCCAGCAGCTTGGCCGGGGGCGGACAGATCGAAAAACTGTTTTTT
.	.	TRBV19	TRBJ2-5	CASSLGRITQETQYF	TGTGCCAGTAGTTTGGGACGCATCACCCAAGAGACCCAGTACTTC
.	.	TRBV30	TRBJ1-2	CALRGLNYGYTF	TGTGCCCTGCGTGGGTTGAACTATGGCTACACCTTC
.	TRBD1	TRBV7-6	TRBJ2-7	CASSPLRPTGVTYEQYF	TGTGCCAGCAGCCCCCTACGACCGACAGGGGTCACCTACGAGCAGTACTTC
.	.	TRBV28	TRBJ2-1	CASSLVRGAGMNEQFF	TGTGCCAGCAGTTTAGTGCGGGGCGCGGGGATGAATGAGCAGTTCTTC
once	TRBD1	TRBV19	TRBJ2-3	CASSKRFGRDRGSTDTQYF	TGTGCCAGTAGTAAAAGATTTGGCCGGGACAGGGGTAGCACAGATACGCAGTATTTT
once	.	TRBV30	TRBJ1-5	CAWSVGAGRFGIGNQPQHF	TGTGCCTGGAGTGTAGGGGCAGGGAGGTTTGGAATCGGCAATCAGCCCCAGCATTTT
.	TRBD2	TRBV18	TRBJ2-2	CASSPPGLAGTSGELFF	TGTGCCAGCTCACCACCGGGACTAGCGGGGACATCCGGGGAGCTGTTTTTT
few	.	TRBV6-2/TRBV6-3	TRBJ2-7	CASSYSSDYEQYF	TGTGCCAGCAGTTACTCGTCAGACTACGAGCAGTACTTC
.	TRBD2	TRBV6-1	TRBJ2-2	CASSELVAGATNTGELFF	TGTGCCAGCAGTGAACTTGTAGCGGGGGCCACGAACACCGGGGAGCTGTTTTTT
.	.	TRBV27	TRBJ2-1	CASSFGRYGNEQFF	TGTGCCAGCAGTTTCGGACGGTATGGGAATGAGCAGTTCTTC
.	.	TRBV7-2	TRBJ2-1	CASSLAGELTEQFF	TGTGCCAGCAGCTTAGCGGGGGAGTTGACTGAGCAGTTCTTC
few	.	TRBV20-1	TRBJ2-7	CSASGGYEQYF	TGCAGTGCTAGTGGGGGGTACGAGCAGTACTTC
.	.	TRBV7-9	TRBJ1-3	CASSPIRGPSSGNTIYF	TGTGCCAGCAGCCCAATTCGGGGGCCGAGCTCTGGAAACACCATATATTTT